The 19 T cell receptor beta chains below all came from one sample that was sequenced in a study of blood T cell repertoires in COVID-19. Sequencing used immunoSEQ multiplex PCR; TCRdb keeps in-frame clones, though not all of them. The profile shows 35,000 to 50,000 clones, 92% of them singletons. Input material: peripheral blood. The receptors come from a middle-aged man with active COVID-19.

The genes are TRBV19 and TRBJ1-1, with D perhaps TRBD1 (5 bases). CDR1 and CDR2 (germline): LNHDA, SQIVND (reference sequence). V was pared by 7 bases and J by 1 base, with 7 bases between. The CDR3 is 12 amino acids. The CDR3: CASNQGNTEAFF. As DNA, the CDR3 is TGTGCCAGTAATCAGGGGAACACTGAAGCTTTCTTT.

The V call is TRBV19, the J call TRBJ2-1, with D maybe TRBD2 (5 bases). This CDR3 is 11 amino acids long. The germline CDR1 and CDR2 sequences are LNHDA and SQIVND (reference sequence). Between the trimmed V and J ends, which lost 7 bases and 9 bases, there was a span of 10 bases. CDR3 bases: TGTGCCAGTACCATGGGGAGTGAGCAGTTCTTC. This encodes CASTMGSEQFF. Looking up the rest from reference TRBV19 and TRBJ2-1 gives the full variable domain: DGGITQSPKYLFRKEGQNVTLSCEQNLNHDAMYWYRQDPGQGLRLIYYSQIVNDFQKGDIAEGYSVSREKKESFPLTVTSAQKNPTAFYLCASTMGSEQFFGPGTRLTVL.

V gene TRBV7-2 combines with J gene TRBJ2-3; 8 nucleotides match TRBD2. The CDR3 extends over 15 amino acids. Germline V lookup: CDR1 SGHTA, CDR2 FQGNSA. The V segment lost 4 bases and the J segment 1 base; nucleotides outside the gene matches: 4. CDR3 coding DNA: TGTGCCAGCAGCTACCGGGAGGGTGGCACAGATACGCAGTATTTT. Its translation: CASSYREGGTDTQYF.

This chain connects TRBV2 to TRBJ1-4; D unresolved. Trimming took off 4 bases at V and 0 bases at J, with 12 bases between the two ends. From germline, CDR1 is SNHLY and CDR2 FYNNEI. This CDR3 region has 16 residues. The CDR3 loop reads CASSAFAVATNEKLFF. The CDR3 nucleotides are TGTGCCAGCAGTGCATTCGCGGTTGCAACTAATGAAAAACTGTTTTTT.

The J gene is TRBJ2-7, the V gene TRBV28; 12 nucleotides line up with TRBD2. Trimming took 6 bases from V and 1 from J; bases not matched to a gene: 19. This CDR3 is built from 20 residues. CDR1 and CDR2 (germline): MDHEN, SYDVKM. CDR3 in amino acids: CASSPRRESSGRARSYEQYF. The CDR3 nucleotides read TGTGCCAGCAGCCCTCGCCGTGAGTCTAGCGGGAGGGCCAGGTCCTACGAGCAGTACTTC.

V and J are TRBV27 and TRBJ1-4; D uncertain. Trimming removed 6 bases from V and 7 bases from J, with 15 bases in between. The CDR3 runs 14 residues. Germline V CDR1 and CDR2: MNHEY, SMNVEV (reference sequence). The chain's CDR3 is CASRAGPGREKLFF. CDR3 nucleotide sequence: TGTGCCAGCAGGGCGGGTCCCGGCCGTGAAAAACTGTTTTTT. Filled out from reference TRBV27 and TRBJ1-4, the complete variable domain reads EAQVTQNPRYLITVTGKKLTVTCSQNMNHEYMSWYRQDPGLGLRQIYYSMNVEVTDKGDVPEGYKVSRKEKRNFPLILESPSPNQTSLYFCASRAGPGREKLFFGSGTQLSVL.

The chain is built from TRBV12-3 or TRBV12-4 and TRBJ2-1; 11 nucleotides agree with TRBD2. V lost 10 bases and J lost 6; bases outside the gene matches: 5. The CDR3 length is 13 residues. The CDR3 nucleotides are TGTGCCATCACGACTAGCGGGGTCAATGAGCAGTTCTTC. Amino acid sequence: CAITTSGVNEQFF.

The V and J genes are TRBV5-1 and TRBJ2-5; 7 positions agree with TRBD1. J lost 4 bases, V lost 5 bases, and 11 bases had no gene match. The CDR3 has 15 amino acids. The germline gives CDR1 SGHRS, CDR2 YFSETQ. The CDR3 nucleotides are TGCGCCAGCAGACTACCGGGACAGACGGGAGAGACCCAGTACTTC. It codes for CASRLPGQTGETQYF.

The V gene is TRBV27, the J gene TRBJ2-5, with 10 bases that match TRBD2. Germline CDR1 reads MNHEY; CDR2 reads SMNVEV (reference sequence). This CDR3 is built from 17 residues. With V trimmed by 7 bases and J by 4 bases, 15 bases remained unmatched. The CDR3 here is CASTPLRLAGDRETQYF. The CDR3 bases are TGTGCCAGCACCCCCCTGAGGCTAGCGGGAGATCGAGAGACCCAGTACTTC.

This sequence joins TRBV9 and TRBJ1-3; TRBD1 aligns across 9 bases. Germline lookup yields CDR1 SGDLS and CDR2 YYNGEE. There are 17 residues in the CDR3. J lost 0 bases, V lost 4 bases, and 8 bases had no gene match. The CDR3 DNA sequence: TGTGCCAGCAGCCCGAGGGACAGGGATGTCTCTGGAAACACCATATATTTT. Protein product: CASSPRDRDVSGNTIYF.

The chain employs TRBV12-3 or TRBV12-4 and TRBJ2-1; D may be TRBD1 (6 bases). Trimming removed 6 bases from V and 6 bases from J, with 12 bases in between. This CDR3 has 13 amino acids. CDR3 nucleotides: TGTGCCAGCAGCCGCCGGGACATCAATGAGCAGTTCTTC. This sequence encodes CASSRRDINEQFF.

This clone was picked up a small number of times. This chain joins TRBV25-1 and TRBJ2-5; tentatively, D is TRBD2 (6 bases). With 2 bases removed from V and 4 bases from J, the gap between germline ends came to 14 bases. This CDR3 comprises 15 residues. Germline V gives CDR1 MGHDK, CDR2 SYGVNS. CDR3 loop: CASSEEGGARETQYF. In DNA form, the CDR3 reads TGTGCCAGCAGTGAAGAGGGCGGGGCCCGAGAGACCCAGTACTTC.

In this sample, this clone turned up once. The genes are TRBV11-1 and TRBJ2-2, with D maybe TRBD2 (6 bases). This CDR3 is built from 15 residues. The V end lost 4 bases, the J end lost 5 bases, and 14 bases lay between the germline ends. The germline CDR1 and CDR2 sequences are SGHAT and FQDESV (reference sequence). CDR3 in amino acids: CASSSGVMGTGELFF. CDR3 DNA: TGTGCCAGCAGCTCGGGGGTAATGGGGACCGGGGAGCTGTTTTTT. The entire variable domain, with the rest obtained from reference TRBV11-1 and TRBJ2-2, is as follows: EAEVAQSPRYKITEKSQAVAFWCDPISGHATLYWYRQILGQGPELLVQFQDESVVDDSQLPKDRFSAERLKGVDSTLKIQPAELGDSAMYLCASSSGVMGTGELFFGEGSRLTVL.

The chain has TRBV18 and TRBJ1-5, with 7 bases fitting TRBD1. J gave up 2 bases and V 5 bases, and 6 bases lay outside the gene matches. CDR3 length: 15 residues. Germline CDR1 reads KGHSH; CDR2 reads LQKENI. The CDR3 loop reads CASSVQGIRNQPQHF. The CDR3 coding sequence is TGTGCCAGCTCAGTACAGGGGATCCGCAATCAGCCCCAGCATTTT.

V usage is TRBV5-6 and J usage is TRBJ2-3, with D maybe TRBD2 (6 bases). V lost 1 base, J lost 6 bases, and 9 bases lay in between. From germline, CDR1 is SGHDT and CDR2 YYEEEE. The CDR3 spans 13 residues. The CDR3 loop reads CASSLTSQDTQYF. Here the CDR3 DNA reads TGTGCCAGCAGCTTGACTAGCCAGGATACGCAGTATTTT. Variable domain in full (rest from reference TRBV5-6 and TRBJ2-3): DAGVTQSPTHLIKTRGQQVTLRCSPKSGHDTVSWYQQALGQGPQFIFQYYEEEERQRGNFPDRFSGHQFPNYSSELNVNALLLGDSALYLCASSLTSQDTQYFGPGTRLTVL.

V and J are TRBV29-1 and TRBJ2-3; TRBD1 agrees at 8 bases. The CDR3 is 15 amino acids. Trimming took 8 bases from V and 1 from J; bases not matched to a gene: 11. Germline V gene sequence: CDR1 SQVTM, CDR2 ANQGSEA. In DNA form, the CDR3 reads TGCAGCTCGGCCCAGGGGGCAAGTGGCACAGATACGCAGTATTTT. Protein product: CSSAQGASGTDTQYF.

The rearrangement joins TRBV9 to TRBJ1-1; D ambiguous. Germline V gene sequence: CDR1 SGDLS, CDR2 YYNGEE. The V gene lost 0 bases and the J gene lost 2 bases, with 8 bases spanning the gap. The CDR3 is 14 amino acids. CDR3 in amino acids: CASSVVTGNTEAFF. CDR3 DNA: TGTGCCAGCAGCGTAGTAACGGGAAACACTGAAGCTTTCTTT.

This sequence joins TRBV5-1 and TRBJ2-5, with 10 bases identical to TRBD1. Germline V gene lookup returns CDR1 SGHRS and CDR2 YFSETQ. J gave up 5 bases and V 3 bases, and 7 bases lay outside the gene matches. The CDR3 has 15 amino acids. The CDR3 here is CASSSRQGAGETQYF. DNA for the CDR3: TGCGCCAGCAGCTCGAGACAGGGGGCGGGGGAGACCCAGTACTTC. The full variable domain, completed using reference TRBV5-1 and TRBJ2-5, is KAGVTQTPRYLIKTRGQQVTLSCSPISGHRSVSWYQQTPGQGLQFLFEYFSETQRNKGNFPGRFSGRQFSNSRSEMNVSTLELGDSALYLCASSSRQGAGETQYFGPGTRLLVL.

The V gene is TRBV15, the J gene TRBJ2-5; 9 nucleotides align to TRBD2. The CDR3 consists of 15 residues. V lost 0 bases to trimming and J lost 9 bases; unmatched junction nucleotides: 8. Per germline, CDR1 LNHNV and CDR2 YYDKDF (reference sequence). CDR3 region: CATSREGGLARPQYF. CDR3 nucleotide sequence: TGTGCCACCAGCAGAGAGGGGGGACTAGCACGGCCCCAGTACTTC. The entire variable domain, with the rest obtained from reference TRBV15 and TRBJ2-5, is as follows: DAMVIQNPRYQVTQFGKPVTLSCSQTLNHNVMYWYQQKSSQAPKLLFHYYDKDFNNEADTPDNFQSRRPNTSFCFLDIRSPGLGDTAMYLCATSREGGLARPQYFGPGTRLLVL.